The 21 T cell receptor beta chains in this list originate from one sample, sequenced in a study of shared clonotypes between healthy human individuals. Assay: immunoSEQ multiplex PCR; the TCRdb copy retains only in-frame clones and omits some. The data contain about 990,000 clones, approximately 78% of them singletons. The sequenced sample was memory CD4+ T cells from PBMCs. The subset was: CD45RA-negative fraction. The receptors derive from a man aged 18-30 years in good health. Some clones in this sample may be carry-over from other donors' samples.

The rearrangement joins TRBV6-6 to TRBJ2-3, with D unclear. Germline loops: CDR1 MNHNY, CDR2 SVGAGI (reference sequence). This CDR3 is built from 12 residues. V shed 2 bases and J shed 6 bases, with 6 bases lying between them. In DNA, the CDR3 is TGTGCCAGCAGTTACGGGTCGGATACGCAGTATTTT. Amino acid sequence: CASSYGSDTQYF.

The CDR3: CATQGQMNTEAFF. Written as DNA, the CDR3 is TGCGCCACCCAGGGACAGATGAACACTGAAGCTTTCTTT. The gene calls are TRBV10-2 and TRBJ1-1; 7 bases align to TRBD1. The trim removed 10 bases at V and 0 bases at J, leaving 5 bases unmatched. The CDR3 contains 13 residues. Germline-derived CDR1 and CDR2 are WSHSY and SAAADI.

Here the CDR3 DNA reads TGTGCCAGCAGCTTTACCAGTGACGAGCAGTACTTC. Protein sequence: CASSFTSDEQYF. This rearrangement joins TRBV11-1 to TRBJ2-7; the D is unclear. Trimming stripped 3 bases from V and 5 bases from J, with 8 bases between. Germline V gene data show CDR1 as SGHAT and CDR2 as FQDESV (reference sequence). This CDR3 is built from 12 residues. Filled out from reference TRBV11-1 and TRBJ2-7, the complete variable domain reads EAEVAQSPRYKITEKSQAVAFWCDPISGHATLYWYRQILGQGPELLVQFQDESVVDDSQLPKDRFSAERLKGVDSTLKIQPAELGDSAMYLCASSFTSDEQYFGPGTRLTVT.

A single count supports this clone. The rearrangement uses TRBV11-2 and TRBJ2-7; D is unresolved. From germline, CDR1 is SGHAT and CDR2 FQNNGV. The V gene lost 5 bases and the J gene lost 3 bases, with 5 bases spanning the gap. The CDR3 extends over 11 amino acids. The CDR3 coding sequence is TGTGCCAGCAGCCGTCGCTACGAGCAGTACTTC. Amino acids: CASSRRYEQYF.

This clone appeared once. The sample contains more than one DNA sequence encoding this CDR3. The rearrangement joins TRBV6-6 to TRBJ1-5; 10 nucleotides align to TRBD1. Germline CDR1 reads MNHNY; CDR2 reads SVGAGI (reference sequence). There are 14 residues in the CDR3. The J segment lost 4 bases and the V segment lost 4 bases, leaving 1 base of the junction unmatched. CDR3 protein: CASSLGQGNQPQHF. DNA for the CDR3: TGTGCCAGCAGTTTGGGACAGGGGAATCAGCCCCAGCATTTT.

Notes on this clone: The same CDR3 is also encoded by other DNA sequences in this sample. This chain connects TRBV9 to TRBJ2-5, with 7 bases fitting TRBD1. The CDR3 runs 13 residues. V lost 2 bases and J lost 4; bases outside the gene matches: 2. CDR1 is SGDLS and CDR2 is YYNGEE in the germline V gene. The chain's CDR3 is CASSVTGLETQYF. As DNA, the CDR3 is TGTGCCAGCAGCGTGACAGGGTTAGAGACCCAGTACTTC.

The rearrangement uses TRBV11-2 and TRBJ2-5; D gene unclear. The CDR3 totals 12 residues. Trimming removed 1 base from V and 5 bases from J, with 5 bases in between. Germline-derived CDR1 and CDR2 are SGHAT and FQNNGV. The CDR3 loop is CASSLVMETQYF. The CDR3 DNA is TGTGCCAGCAGCTTAGTGATGGAGACCCAGTACTTC.

The rearrangement uses TRBV18 and TRBJ1-5; TRBD1 aligns across 7 bases. The J segment lost 3 bases and the V segment lost 5 bases, leaving 1 base of the junction unmatched. Germline CDR1 is KGHSH and CDR2 is LQKENI. This CDR3 region has 13 residues. CDR3 loop: CASSKGANQPQHF. In DNA, the CDR3 is TGTGCCAGCTCAAAGGGGGCCAATCAGCCCCAGCATTTT.

This rearrangement joins TRBV11-2 to TRBJ2-7; 7 bases match TRBD2. CDR1 is SGHAT and CDR2 is FQNNGV in the germline V gene. The CDR3 spans 12 residues. Trimming removed 3 bases from V and 7 bases from J; junction bases left unmatched: 3. The CDR3 DNA reads TGTGCCAGCAGCTTTACGGGAGGAGAGCAGTACTTC. Residues: CASSFTGGEQYF. Complete variable domain (other parts from reference TRBV11-2 and TRBJ2-7): EAGVAQSPRYKIIEKRQSVAFWCNPISGHATLYWYQQILGQGPKLLIQFQNNGVVDDSQLPKDRFSAERLKGVDSTLKIQPAKLEDSAVYLCASSFTGGEQYFGPGTRLTVT.

Points on this clone: With only one base between it and a far larger clone, this is likely a read error. The chain is built from TRBV2 and TRBJ2-7, with D perhaps assigned TRBD1 or TRBD2 (5 bases each). In germline, CDR1 is SNHLY, CDR2 FYNNEI. CDR3 length: 13 amino acids. V shed 10 bases and J shed 4 bases, with 17 bases lying between them. The CDR3 coding sequence is TGTGCCACGTTCGGGGCGCCAGAGTACGAGCAGTACTTC. Translated: CATFGAPEYEQYF. The full variable domain, its missing parts supplied by reference TRBV2 and TRBJ2-7, is EPEVTQTPSHQVTQMGQEVILRCVPISNHLYFYWYRQILGQKVEFLVSFYNNEISEKSEIFDDQFSVERPDGSNFTLKIRSTKLEDSAMYFCATFGAPEYEQYFGPGTRLTVT.

The chain carries TRBV7-2 and TRBJ2-5; D unresolved. V was shortened by 5 bases and J by 7 bases, with 11 bases between the two germline ends. Germline V gene data show CDR1 as SGHTA and CDR2 as FQGNSA. The CDR3 length is 12 residues. In nucleotides, the CDR3 is TGTGCCAGCAGCCGACCTCGTTGGACCCAGTACTTC. Its protein is CASSRPRWTQYF.

Here the CDR3 DNA reads TGTGCCACCAGCCGCCAACAGCGAACTGAAGCTTTCTTT. Translating it yields CATSRQQRTEAFF. This chain joins TRBV15 and TRBJ1-1; no definite D call. This CDR3 has 13 amino acids. In germline, CDR1 is LNHNV, CDR2 YYDKDF (reference sequence). The germline V and J ends were trimmed by 5 bases and 5 bases, with 12 bases remaining between them.

This clone was picked up a small number of times. The chain carries TRBV30 and TRBJ1-4; a possible D gene is TRBD1 (5 bases). The CDR3 extends over 19 amino acids. The V gene's germline CDR1 is GTSNPN and CDR2 SVGIG (reference sequence). Trimming left V 0 bases short and J 4 bases short, with 24 bases between. The CDR3, as DNA: TGTGCCTGGAGTGTACGATCGGGGGTAAACCGCTTCCTTAATGAAAAACTGTTTTTT. Amino acid sequence: CAWSVRSGVNRFLNEKLFF.

The V and J genes are TRBV18 and TRBJ2-2; D could derive from TRBD1 or TRBD2 (7 bases each). This CDR3 has 16 amino acids. V lost 8 bases and J 0 bases, leaving 16 bases between the germline ends. CDR1 and CDR2 from the germline V gene are KGHSH and LQKENI. The CDR3 DNA reads as TGTGCCAGCGGACGACAGGGAGGGTCGAACACCGGGGAGCTGTTTTTT. Translating it yields CASGRQGGSNTGELFF.

The CDR3, as DNA: TGTGCCAGCAGCTTAGACCAGACTCCCCGGAGCTCTGGAAACACCATATATTTT. This gives the protein CASSLDQTPRSSGNTIYF. The chain is built from TRBV7-8 and TRBJ1-3; D unresolved. The CDR3 has 18 amino acids. Looked up from germline, CDR1 is SGHVS and CDR2 is FQNEAQ. V was clipped by 1 base and J by 0 bases, with 16 bases between them.

The sample holds one count of this clone. The V gene is TRBV5-6, the J gene TRBJ2-7; weak D call: TRBD2 (6 bases). CDR1 SGHDT and CDR2 YYEEEE come from the germline V gene. This CDR3 region has 15 residues. The ends were cut back, 0 bases at V and 6 bases at J, with 16 bases in the middle. CDR3 nucleotides: TGTGCCAGCAGCTTGGGAATCGGGACTGCCCTCGAGCAGTACTTC. Amino acid sequence: CASSLGIGTALEQYF.

The chain couples TRBV28 to TRBJ1-1, with D possibly TRBD1 on 6 matching bases. This CDR3 contains 14 residues. The ends were cut back, 4 bases at V and 6 bases at J, with 15 bases in the middle. Germline V gives CDR1 MDHEN, CDR2 SYDVKM. The CDR3: CASSSGALVPEAFF. The DNA for the CDR3 is TGTGCCAGCAGTTCAGGGGCCCTGGTCCCTGAAGCTTTCTTT.

This clone was found once. The chain uses TRBV6-1 and TRBJ2-3; 10 positions agree with TRBD2. With 4 bases clipped from V and 5 bases from J, the junction kept 9 bases outside the gene matches. The CDR3 length is 16 residues. CDR1 and CDR2 from the germline V gene are MNHNS and SASEGT. The CDR3, as DNA: TGTGCCAGCAGTGGTCCTAGCGGGAGTACATTAGATACGCAGTATTTT. Its translation is CASSGPSGSTLDTQYF.

This clone was observed a single time. The J gene is TRBJ2-7, the V gene TRBV2; D perhaps matches TRBD1 (6 bases). The CDR3 contains 13 residues. Germline CDR1 SNHLY, CDR2 FYNNEI. Trimming removed 3 bases from V and 6 bases from J, with 12 bases in between. The CDR3 region is CASSDRGESEQYF. Written as DNA, the CDR3 is TGTGCCAGCAGTGACAGGGGAGAAAGCGAGCAGTACTTC.

The rearrangement links TRBV5-1 to TRBJ1-1; D perhaps matches TRBD1 (5 bases). V was clipped by 3 bases and J by 1 base, with 10 bases between them. The germline V gene encodes CDR1 SGHRS and CDR2 YFSETQ. The CDR3 is made up of 14 amino acids. Here the CDR3 DNA reads TGCGCCAGCAGCTCGGTAGGGGCGAACACTGAAGCTTTCTTT. This codes for CASSSVGANTEAFF.

The rearrangement links TRBV10-3 to TRBJ2-7; 12 positions match TRBD2. Germline CDR1 ENHRY, CDR2 SYGVKD. Trimming at V came to 6 bases and at J to 5 bases, leaving 11 bases not matched to a gene. The CDR3 runs 16 residues. The CDR3 reads CAISPIWTSGIHEQYF. For the CDR3, the DNA is TGTGCCATCAGCCCCATATGGACTAGCGGGATCCACGAGCAGTACTTC.